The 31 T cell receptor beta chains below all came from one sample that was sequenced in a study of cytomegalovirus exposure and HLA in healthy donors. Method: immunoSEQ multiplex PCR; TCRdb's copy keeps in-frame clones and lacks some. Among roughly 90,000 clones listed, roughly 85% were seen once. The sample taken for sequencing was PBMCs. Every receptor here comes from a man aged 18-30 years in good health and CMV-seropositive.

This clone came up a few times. CDR3 residues: CAWSGSGRGADTQYF. CDR3 nucleotides: TGTGCCTGGAGTGGAAGCGGGAGGGGTGCAGATACGCAGTATTTT. The chain combines TRBV30 with TRBJ2-3; TRBD2 matches at 10 bases. The CDR3 runs to 15 residues. From germline, CDR1 is GTSNPN and CDR2 SVGIG (reference sequence). V trimming: 1 base; J trimming: 4 bases; junction bases outside the gene matches: 5. The complete variable domain, with remaining parts taken from reference TRBV30 and TRBJ2-3, reads SQTIHQWPATLVQPVGSPLSLECTVEGTSNPNLYWYRQAAGRGLQLLFYSVGIGQISSEVPQNLSASRPQDRQFILSSKKLLLSDSGFYLCAWSGSGRGADTQYFGPGTRLTVL.

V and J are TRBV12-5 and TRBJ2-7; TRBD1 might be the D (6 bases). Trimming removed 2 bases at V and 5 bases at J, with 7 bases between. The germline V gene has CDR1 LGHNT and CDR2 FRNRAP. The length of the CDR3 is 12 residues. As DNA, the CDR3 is TGTGCTAGTGGTTTGCCAGGGGACGAGCAGTACGTC. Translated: CASGLPGDEQYV.

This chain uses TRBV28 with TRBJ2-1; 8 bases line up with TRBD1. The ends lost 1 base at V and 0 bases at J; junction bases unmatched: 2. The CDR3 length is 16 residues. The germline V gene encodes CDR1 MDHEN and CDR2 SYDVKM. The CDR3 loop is CASSLFTGGSYNEQFF. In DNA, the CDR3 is TGTGCCAGCAGTTTATTCACAGGGGGCTCCTACAATGAGCAGTTCTTC.

Written as DNA, the CDR3 is TGTGCCATCAGCCTACAGGGGGAAAACACTGAAGCTTTCTTT. Its translation: CAISLQGENTEAFF. The V call is TRBV10-3, the J call TRBJ1-1; 8 nucleotides align to TRBD1. This CDR3 has 14 amino acids. Germline-derived CDR1 and CDR2 are ENHRY and SYGVKD. V lost 6 bases, J lost 2 bases, and 5 bases stayed unmatched.

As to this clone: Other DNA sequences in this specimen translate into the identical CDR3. This CDR3 is CASSLRQGNQPQHF. The CDR3 region has the DNA TGTGCCAGCAGTTTAAGGCAGGGCAATCAGCCCCAGCATTTT. This sequence joins TRBV28 and TRBJ1-5; D gene ambiguous. V lost 2 bases to trimming and J lost 2 bases, with 7 bases between them. CDR1 is MDHEN, CDR2 SYDVKM, per germline. The CDR3 contains 14 residues.

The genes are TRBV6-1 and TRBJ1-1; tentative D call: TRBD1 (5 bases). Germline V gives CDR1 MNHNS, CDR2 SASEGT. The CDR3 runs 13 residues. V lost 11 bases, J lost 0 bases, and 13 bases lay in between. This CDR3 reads CAGTTGLNTEAFF. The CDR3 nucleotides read TGTGCCGGCACTACAGGACTGAACACTGAAGCTTTCTTT.

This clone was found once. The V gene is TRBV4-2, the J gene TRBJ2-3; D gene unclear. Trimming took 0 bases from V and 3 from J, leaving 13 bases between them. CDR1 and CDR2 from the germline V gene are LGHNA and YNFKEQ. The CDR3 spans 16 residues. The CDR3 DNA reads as TGTGCCAGCAGCCAAGAAGCGAGAGGCGCGACAGATACGCAGTATTTT. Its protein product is CASSQEARGATDTQYF.

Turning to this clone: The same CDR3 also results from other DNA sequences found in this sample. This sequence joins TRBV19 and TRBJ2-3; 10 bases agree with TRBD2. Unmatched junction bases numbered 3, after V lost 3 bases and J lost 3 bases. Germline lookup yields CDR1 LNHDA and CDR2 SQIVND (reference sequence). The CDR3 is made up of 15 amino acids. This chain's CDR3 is CASSILAGGTDTQYF. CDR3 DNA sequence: TGTGCCAGTAGTATTTTAGCGGGAGGAACAGATACGCAGTATTTT.

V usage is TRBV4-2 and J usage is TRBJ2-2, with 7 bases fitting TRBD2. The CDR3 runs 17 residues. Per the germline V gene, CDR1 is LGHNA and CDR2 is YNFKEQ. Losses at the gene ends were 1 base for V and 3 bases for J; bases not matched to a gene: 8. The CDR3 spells CASSQARAGVYTGELFF. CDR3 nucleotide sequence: TGTGCCAGCAGCCAAGCCCGGGCGGGAGTCTACACCGGGGAGCTGTTTTTT.

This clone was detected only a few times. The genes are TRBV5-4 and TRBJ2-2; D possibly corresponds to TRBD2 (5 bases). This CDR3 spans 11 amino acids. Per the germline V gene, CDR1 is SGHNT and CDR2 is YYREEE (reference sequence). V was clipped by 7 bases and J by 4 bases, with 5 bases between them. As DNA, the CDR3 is TGTGCCAGCCGGGGCACCGGGGAGCTGTTTTTT. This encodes CASRGTGELFF.

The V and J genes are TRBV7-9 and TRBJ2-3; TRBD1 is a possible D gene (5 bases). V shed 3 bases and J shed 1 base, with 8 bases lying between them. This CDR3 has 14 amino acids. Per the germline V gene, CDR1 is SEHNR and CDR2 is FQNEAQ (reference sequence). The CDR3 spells CASSFQTGTDTQYF. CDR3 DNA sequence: TGTGCCAGCAGCTTTCAGACAGGCACAGATACGCAGTATTTT.

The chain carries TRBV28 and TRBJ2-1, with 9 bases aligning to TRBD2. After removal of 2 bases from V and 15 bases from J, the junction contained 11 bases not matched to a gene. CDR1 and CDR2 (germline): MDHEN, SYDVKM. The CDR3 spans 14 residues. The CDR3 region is CASSLSGRPEKWFF. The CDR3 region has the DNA TGTGCCAGCAGTTTAAGCGGGAGGCCCGAGAAGTGGTTCTTC.

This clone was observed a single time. CDR3 residues: CASSLGDSHQETQYF. Here the CDR3 DNA reads TGCGCCAGCAGCTTGGGTGACAGTCACCAAGAGACCCAGTACTTC. The chain uses TRBV5-1 and TRBJ2-5; maybe TRBD1 (5 bases). The CDR3 is 15 residues long. The V end was cut by 0 bases, the J end by 0 bases, with 9 bases between. Looked up from germline, CDR1 is SGHRS and CDR2 is YFSETQ.

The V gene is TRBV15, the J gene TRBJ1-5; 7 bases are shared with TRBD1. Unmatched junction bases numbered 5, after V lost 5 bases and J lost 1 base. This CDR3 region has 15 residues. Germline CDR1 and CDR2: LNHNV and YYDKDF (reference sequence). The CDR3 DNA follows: TGTGCCACCAGCCGAACAGGGGAAAGCAATCAGCCCCAGCATTTT. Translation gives CATSRTGESNQPQHF.

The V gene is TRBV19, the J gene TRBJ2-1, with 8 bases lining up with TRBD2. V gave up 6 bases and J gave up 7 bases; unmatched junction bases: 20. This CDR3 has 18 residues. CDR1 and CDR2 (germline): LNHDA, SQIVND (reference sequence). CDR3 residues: CASRGRLESGSPKNEQFF. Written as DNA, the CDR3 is TGTGCCAGTAGGGGAAGGTTAGAGAGCGGGAGTCCCAAAAATGAGCAGTTCTTC.

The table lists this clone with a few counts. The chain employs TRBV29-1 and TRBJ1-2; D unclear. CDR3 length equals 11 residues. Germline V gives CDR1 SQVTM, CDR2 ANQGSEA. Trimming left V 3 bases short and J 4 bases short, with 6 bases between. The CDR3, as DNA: TGCAGCGTTGATAGCGGCTATGGCTACACCTTC. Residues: CSVDSGYGYTF. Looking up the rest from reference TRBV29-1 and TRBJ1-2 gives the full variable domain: SAVISQKPSRDICQRGTSLTIQCQVDSQVTMMFWYRQQPGQSLTLIATANQGSEATYESGFVIDKFPISRPNLTFSTLTVSNMSPEDSSIYLCSVDSGYGYTFGSGTRLTVV.

CDR3 coding DNA: TGTGCCAGCAGTTTCTTAGTGAATCAACTAGCGGGGGGGGACGCCACAGATACGCAGTATTTT. The encoded protein is CASSFLVNQLAGGDATDTQYF. The chain employs TRBV28 and TRBJ2-3; TRBD2 matches 13 bases. CDR1 is MDHEN and CDR2 is SYDVKM in the germline V gene. The V gene end was trimmed by 3 bases and the J gene end by 2 bases; junction bases not matched to a gene: 17. The CDR3 has 21 amino acids.

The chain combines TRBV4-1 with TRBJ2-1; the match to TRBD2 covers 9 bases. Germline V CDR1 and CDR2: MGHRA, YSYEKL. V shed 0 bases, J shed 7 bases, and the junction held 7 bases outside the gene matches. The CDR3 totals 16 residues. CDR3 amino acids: CASSQDPAGGGNEQFF. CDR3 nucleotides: TGCGCCAGCAGCCAAGATCCAGCGGGAGGTGGGAATGAGCAGTTCTTC.

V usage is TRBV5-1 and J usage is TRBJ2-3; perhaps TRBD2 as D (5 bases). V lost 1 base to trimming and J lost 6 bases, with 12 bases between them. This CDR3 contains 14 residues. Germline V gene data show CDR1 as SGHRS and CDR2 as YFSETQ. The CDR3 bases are TGCGCCAGCAGCTTGCCCGGGATGTGGGATACGCAGTATTTT. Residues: CASSLPGMWDTQYF.

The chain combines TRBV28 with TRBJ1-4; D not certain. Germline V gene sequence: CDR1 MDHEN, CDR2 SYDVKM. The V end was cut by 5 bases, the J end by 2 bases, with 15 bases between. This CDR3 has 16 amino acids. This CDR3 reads CASSPPSPLTNEKLFF. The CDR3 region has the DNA TGTGCCAGCAGTCCCCCGTCACCACTTACTAATGAAAAACTGTTTTTT.

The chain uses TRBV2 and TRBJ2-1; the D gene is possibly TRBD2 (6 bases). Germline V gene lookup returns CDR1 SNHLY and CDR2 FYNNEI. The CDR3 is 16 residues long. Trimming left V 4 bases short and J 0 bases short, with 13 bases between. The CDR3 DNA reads TGTGCCAGCAGTGTGGAGGGTGGGAGCTCCTACAATGAGCAGTTCTTC. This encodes CASSVEGGSSYNEQFF.

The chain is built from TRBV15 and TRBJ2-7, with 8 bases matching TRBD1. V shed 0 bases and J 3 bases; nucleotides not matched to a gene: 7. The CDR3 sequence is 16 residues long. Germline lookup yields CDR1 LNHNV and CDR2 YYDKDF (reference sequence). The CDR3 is CATSRDLGTGSYEQYV. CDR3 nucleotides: TGTGCCACCAGCAGAGACTTGGGGACAGGCAGCTACGAGCAGTACGTC.

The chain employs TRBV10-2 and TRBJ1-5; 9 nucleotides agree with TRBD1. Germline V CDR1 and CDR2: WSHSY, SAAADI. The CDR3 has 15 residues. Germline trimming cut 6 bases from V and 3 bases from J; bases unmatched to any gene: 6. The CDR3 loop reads CASRAGTGYNQPQHF. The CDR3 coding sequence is TGCGCCAGCAGGGCCGGGACAGGGTACAATCAGCCCCAGCATTTT.

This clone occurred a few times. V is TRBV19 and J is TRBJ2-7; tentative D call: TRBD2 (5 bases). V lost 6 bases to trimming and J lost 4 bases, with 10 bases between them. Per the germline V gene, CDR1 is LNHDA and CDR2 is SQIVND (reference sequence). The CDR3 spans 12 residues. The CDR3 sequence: CASSSPGYEQYF. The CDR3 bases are TGTGCCAGTAGCTCACCGGGGTACGAGCAGTACTTC. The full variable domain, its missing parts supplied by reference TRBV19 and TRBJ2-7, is DGGITQSPKYLFRKEGQNVTLSCEQNLNHDAMYWYRQDPGQGLRLIYYSQIVNDFQKGDIAEGYSVSREKKESFPLTVTSAQKNPTAFYLCASSSPGYEQYFGPGTRLTVT.

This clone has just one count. In nucleotides, the CDR3 is TGTGCCAGCAGTAAGGAAGGGGGCGGTTGGACCGGGGAGCTGTTTTTT. It encodes CASSKEGGGWTGELFF. The chain carries TRBV28 and TRBJ2-2, with 7 bases lining up with TRBD1. Germline CDR1 MDHEN, CDR2 SYDVKM. The CDR3 spans 16 residues. Losses at the gene ends were 5 bases for V and 5 bases for J; bases not matched to a gene: 11. The entire variable domain, with the rest obtained from reference TRBV28 and TRBJ2-2, is as follows: DVKVTQSSRYLVKRTGEKVFLECVQDMDHENMFWYRQDPGLGLRLIYFSYDVKMKEKGDIPEGYSVSREKKERFSLILESASTNQTSMYLCASSKEGGGWTGELFFGEGSRLTVL.

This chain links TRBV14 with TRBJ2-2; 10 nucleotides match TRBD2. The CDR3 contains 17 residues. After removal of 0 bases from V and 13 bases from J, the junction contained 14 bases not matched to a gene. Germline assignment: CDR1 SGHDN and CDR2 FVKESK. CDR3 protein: CASSQDGSGRSEGRLFF. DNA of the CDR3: TGTGCCAGCAGCCAAGATGGTAGCGGGAGGTCCGAGGGACGGCTGTTTTTT.

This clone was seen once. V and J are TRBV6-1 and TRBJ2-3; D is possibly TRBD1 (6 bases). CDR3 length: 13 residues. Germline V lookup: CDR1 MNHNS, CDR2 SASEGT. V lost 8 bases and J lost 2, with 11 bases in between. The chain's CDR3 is CASLGQNTDTQYF. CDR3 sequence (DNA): TGTGCCAGCTTAGGACAGAACACAGATACGCAGTATTTT.

The CDR3 reads CASSPTSGSSNEQFF. CDR3 sequence (DNA): TGCGCCAGCAGCCCTACTAGCGGGAGTAGCAATGAGCAGTTCTTC. This chain uses TRBV5-1 with TRBJ2-1; 11 nucleotides agree with TRBD2. The CDR3 extends over 15 amino acids. V trimming: 4 bases; J trimming: 6 bases; junction bases outside the gene matches: 6. CDR1 and CDR2 (germline): SGHRS, YFSETQ.

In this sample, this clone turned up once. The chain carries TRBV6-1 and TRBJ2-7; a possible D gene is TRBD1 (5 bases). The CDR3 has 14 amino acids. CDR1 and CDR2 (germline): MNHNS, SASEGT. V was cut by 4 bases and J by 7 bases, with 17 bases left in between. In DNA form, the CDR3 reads TGTGCCAGCAGTGCATACGGACACCCTTTTGAGCAGTACGTC. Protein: CASSAYGHPFEQYV.

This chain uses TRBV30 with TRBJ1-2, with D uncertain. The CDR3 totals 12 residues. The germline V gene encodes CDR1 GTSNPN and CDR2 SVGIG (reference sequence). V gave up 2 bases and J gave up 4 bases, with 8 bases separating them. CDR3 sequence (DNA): TGTGCCTGGAGTCCCCGGGGCTATGGCTACACCTTC. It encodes CAWSPRGYGYTF. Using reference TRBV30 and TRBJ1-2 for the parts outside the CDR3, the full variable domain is SQTIHQWPATLVQPVGSPLSLECTVEGTSNPNLYWYRQAAGRGLQLLFYSVGIGQISSEVPQNLSASRPQDRQFILSSKKLLLSDSGFYLCAWSPRGYGYTFGSGTRLTVV.

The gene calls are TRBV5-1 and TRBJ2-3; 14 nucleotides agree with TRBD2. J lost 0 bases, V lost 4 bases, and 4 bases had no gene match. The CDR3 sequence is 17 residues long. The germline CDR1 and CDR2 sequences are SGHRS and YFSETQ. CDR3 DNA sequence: TGCGCCAGCAGCCAAGGACTAGCGGGAGGAAGCACAGATACGCAGTATTTT. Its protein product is CASSQGLAGGSTDTQYF.